The subject of this entry is one T cell receptor (beta chain). The table lists this clonotype with a few counts. This receptor's antigen is unknown. No base-level quality is on record; no much larger clone is a single base apart. V and J are trimmed by 5 bases and 7 bases, and the gene matches miss 8 bases of the junction. Including the terminal cysteine and phenylalanine, the CDR3 comprises 13 residues. Here the CDR3 DNA is all that survives: 39 bases in frame from base 1. In the germline V gene (reference sequence), CDR1 corresponds to LNHNV and CDR2 to YYDKDF. For repertoire sequencing, TCR beta CDR3 regions were amplified from RNA transcripts. HTBI primers and the Qiagen OneStep RT-PCR kit were used in a first-round RT-PCR, which was followed by a second-round multiplex PCR, size selection and purification. The libraries underwent paired-end sequencing with 100 bp reads on an Illumina HiSeq2000. Regarding the original processing steps: SOAPnuke was used to process the reads, removing any read that contained adapters or uncalled bases, had a mean Phred below 15, or lacked an exact match to the constant primer or identifier. High-quality paired reads were merged with COPE v1.2.5. Clonotypes were defined as unique nucleotide sequences and were aligned to IMGT TRB V, D and J references using MiTCR v1.1. Analysis was restricted to V-J combinations with a frequency above 0.0001, which covered 99.2% of repertoires. For each V-J combination, a TCR clonal expansion and chaos score was defined as F50 clonal expansion divided by the chaos observed in the TCRdist matrix. Welch's t-statistics and random forest were used to reduce the features to about a dozen V-J combinations, which were then used as input to a naive Bayes classifier. The Morisita-Horn index was used to measure how similar the thyroid and blood repertoires were. TCRdb reworked the public reads: Q25 trimming with fastp, MiXCR clone assembly, productive beta chains retained. Under each unique CDR3 protein, matching rows form one entry showing the most common genes and DNA. TCRdb's processing, not the authors' own work, is the source of the V and J calls. The sample contains 1 million to 1.3 million distinct CDR3 sequences, approximately 35% of them found a single time. The ten largest clones represent approximately 10% of the sample.

These data are taken from a study of Graves' ophthalmopathy and Graves' hyperthyroidism (dated by TCRdb to the late 2010s). Notes on the research overall: Hyperthyroidism was defined as stable when no progression to ophthalmopathy occurred within 18 months of follow-up. To explore V-J signatures that distinguish ophthalmopathy from hyperthyroidism, a discovery set of more than 90 patients was enrolled, made up of some 41 with ophthalmopathy and 57 with stable hyperthyroidism. In roughly six hyperthyroidism patients, the T-cell repertoires found in thyroid tissue were compared with those found in blood. After sampling, hyperthyroidism patients received methimazole starting at 30 mg daily, and ophthalmopathy patients received high-dose intravenous methylprednisolone. For independent validation, a separate cohort was made up of some 19 hyperthyroidism patients plus 17 patients who later progressed from hyperthyroidism to ophthalmopathy. To tell Graves' ophthalmopathy apart from Graves' hyperthyroidism, and to predict which patients would progress to ophthalmopathy, the study relied on TCR beta repertoire signatures. In total, some 130 blood samples were TCR-sequenced: approximately 42 ophthalmopathy, approximately 80 hyperthyroidism and around 17 hyperthyroidism-to-ophthalmopathy patients. Summary of the overall study and its limitations: The 13-signature model separated ophthalmopathy from stable hyperthyroidism with roughly 88% sensitivity and roughly 84% specificity in cross-validation, and 80%/75% in the test set. Most of the expanded thyroid clonotypes with a frequency above 0.001 were also detected in blood, and it was suggested that the thyroid immune response may be reflected by blood repertoires. Sample size was not predetermined statistically, and investigators were not blinded to group allocation. In validation, the model predicted ophthalmopathy progression with about 70% sensitivity and approximately 75% specificity; more than ten predicted patients were CT-confirmed with GO in a median of approximately 6.5 months.

The hyperthyroidism patients were 18 to 65 years old and newly diagnosed, with a disease duration of less than 2 months. Patients were excluded if they had other autoimmune diseases, uncontrolled infections, pregnancy or lactation. Clinical symptoms, serum thyroxine, TRAb, thyroid ultrasound and orbital computed tomography formed the basis of the diagnosis. Trizol reagent was used to extract the total RNA, and its quality was then checked on an Agilent 2100 Bioanalyzer. The sequence links TRBV15 to TRBJ2-7; 7 nucleotides in the junction match TRBD1. The sequencing input was peripheral blood or thyroid tissue (not recorded which). The sequence was collected from an adult man with Graves' hyperthyroidism. The CDR3 here reads CATSSGGLGEQYF. In nucleotides, the sequence is TGTGCCACCAGCTCAGGGGGTTTAGGGGAGCAGTACTTC.